Following are 7 T cell receptor beta chains from one sample sequenced in a study of shared T cell receptors in the human thymus. Data came from immunoSEQ multiplex PCR; TCRdb stores just in-frame clones and leaves some out. This table holds about 380,000 clones, approximately 95% found once. Sample: thymocytes. These TCRs come from a human donor.

The V gene is TRBV27, the J gene TRBJ2-2; maybe TRBD1 (6 bases). Germline CDR1 and CDR2: MNHEY and SMNVEV (reference sequence). V shed 5 bases and J shed 2 bases, with 21 bases lying between them. CDR3 length: 18 amino acids. The CDR3 coding sequence is TGTGCCAGCAGTCTTATAACTTTGGGACATTATAACACCGGGGAGCTGTTTTTT. Residues: CASSLITLGHYNTGELFF.

This chain connects TRBV18 to TRBJ2-1; 10 bases match TRBD1. V gave up 6 bases and J gave up 0 bases; unmatched junction bases: 11. Germline V gene sequence: CDR1 KGHSH, CDR2 LQKENI. CDR3 size: 18 residues. The CDR3 coding sequence is TGTGCCAGCTCTAAAGACGGACAGGGGGTAGTCTCCTACAATGAGCAGTTCTTC. Translation gives CASSKDGQGVVSYNEQFF.

The chain is built from TRBV29-1 and TRBJ2-7, with D possibly matching TRBD2 (6 bases). The germline CDR1 and CDR2 sequences are SQVTM and ANQGSEA. V gave up 7 bases and J gave up 4 bases, with 17 bases separating them. CDR3 length equals 13 residues. The CDR3 sequence: CSARKEGGYEQYF. CDR3 in DNA: TGCAGCGCAAGGAAGGAGGGTGGGTACGAGCAGTACTTC.

The chain has TRBV7-2 and TRBJ2-7; D perhaps matches TRBD2 (6 bases). V lost 2 bases and J lost 0, with 11 bases in between. Germline lookup yields CDR1 SGHTA and CDR2 FQGNSA. There are 15 residues in the CDR3. CDR3 nucleotides: TGTGCCAGCAGCTTAAGGCCTAGCGACTCCTACGAGCAGTACTTC. It codes for CASSLRPSDSYEQYF.

The V and J genes are TRBV5-4 and TRBJ1-1; D is perhaps TRBD1 (5 bases). There are 16 residues in the CDR3. The germline gives CDR1 SGHNT, CDR2 YYREEE (reference sequence). V lost 0 bases, J lost 3 bases, and 15 bases lay in between. CDR3 amino acids: CASSLEWRGVDTEAFF. CDR3 nucleotides: TGTGCCAGCAGCTTGGAGTGGAGGGGTGTGGACACTGAAGCTTTCTTT.

The chain uses TRBV7-2 and TRBJ2-3; D is unresolved. V was pared by 5 bases and J by 8 bases, with 17 bases between. Germline CDR1 SGHTA, CDR2 FQGNSA. The CDR3 consists of 14 residues. CDR3 coding DNA: TGTGCCAGCAGCCAGGCGGATCCCACCCCTACGCAGTATTTT. Its translation: CASSQADPTPTQYF.

J is TRBJ1-5 and V is TRBV28; TRBD1 matches at 9 bases. V lost 2 bases, J lost 7 bases, and 6 bases stayed unmatched. Germline V gene lookup returns CDR1 MDHEN and CDR2 SYDVKM. The CDR3 totals 15 residues. The chain's CDR3 is CASSLPGTGMQPQHF. The CDR3 DNA reads TGTGCCAGCAGTTTACCCGGGACAGGGATGCAGCCCCAGCATTTT.